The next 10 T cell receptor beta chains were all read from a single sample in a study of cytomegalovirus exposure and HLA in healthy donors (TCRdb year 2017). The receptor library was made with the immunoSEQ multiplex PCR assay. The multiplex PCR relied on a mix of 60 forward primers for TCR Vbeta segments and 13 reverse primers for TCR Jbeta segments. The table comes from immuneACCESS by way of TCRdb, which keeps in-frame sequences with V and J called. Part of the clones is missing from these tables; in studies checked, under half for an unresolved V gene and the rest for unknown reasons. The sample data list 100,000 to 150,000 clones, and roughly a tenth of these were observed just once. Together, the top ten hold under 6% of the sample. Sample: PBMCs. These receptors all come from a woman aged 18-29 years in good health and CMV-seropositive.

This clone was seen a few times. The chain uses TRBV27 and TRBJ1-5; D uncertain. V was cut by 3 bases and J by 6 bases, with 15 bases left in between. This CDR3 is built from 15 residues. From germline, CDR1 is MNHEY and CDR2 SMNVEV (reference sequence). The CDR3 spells CASSFSLLGGQPQHF. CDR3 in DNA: TGTGCCAGCAGTTTCTCTCTCCTGGGAGGTCAGCCCCAGCATTTT.

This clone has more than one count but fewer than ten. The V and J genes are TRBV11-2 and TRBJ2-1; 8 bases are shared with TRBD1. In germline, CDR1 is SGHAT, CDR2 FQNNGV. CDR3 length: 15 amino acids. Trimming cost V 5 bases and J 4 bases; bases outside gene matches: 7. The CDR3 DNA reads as TGTGCCAGCAGCCCCGACAGGGGTCCTTACAATGAGCAGTTCTTC. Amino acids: CASSPDRGPYNEQFF.

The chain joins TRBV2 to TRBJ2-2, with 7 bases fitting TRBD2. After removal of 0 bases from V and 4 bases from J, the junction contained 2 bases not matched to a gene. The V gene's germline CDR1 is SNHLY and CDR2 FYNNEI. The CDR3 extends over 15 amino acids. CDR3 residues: CASSEAGGGTGELFF. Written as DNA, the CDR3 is TGTGCCAGCAGTGAAGCTGGGGGGGGCACCGGGGAGCTGTTTTTT. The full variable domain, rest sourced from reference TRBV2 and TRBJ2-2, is EPEVTQTPSHQVTQMGQEVILRCVPISNHLYFYWYRQILGQKVEFLVSFYNNEISEKSEIFDDQFSVERPDGSNFTLKIRSTKLEDSAMYFCASSEAGGGTGELFFGEGSRLTVL.

CDR3 amino acids: CASSSYTGLNTEAFF. The DNA for the CDR3 is TGTGCCAGCAGTTCCTATACAGGGTTGAACACTGAAGCTTTCTTT. The rearrangement links TRBV6-5 to TRBJ1-1; D may be TRBD1 (6 bases). This CDR3 is 15 amino acids long. V was trimmed by 4 bases and J by 0 bases, leaving 12 bases between them. CDR1 MNHEY and CDR2 SVGAGI come from the germline V gene.

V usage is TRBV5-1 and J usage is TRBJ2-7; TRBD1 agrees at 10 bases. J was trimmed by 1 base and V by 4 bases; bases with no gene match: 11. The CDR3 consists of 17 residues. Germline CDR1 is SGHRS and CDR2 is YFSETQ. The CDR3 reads CASSQPDRGSWSYEQYF. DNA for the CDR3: TGCGCCAGCAGCCAGCCGGACAGGGGGAGTTGGTCCTACGAGCAGTACTTC.

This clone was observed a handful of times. The CDR3 DNA sequence: TGCGCCAGCAGCCAAAGACAGGGGCCCGAATACATGGCTTTCTTT. It encodes CASSQRQGPEYMAFF. The rearrangement joins TRBV4-1 to TRBJ1-1; 8 nucleotides agree with TRBD1. With 2 bases clipped from V and 11 bases from J, the junction kept 13 bases outside the gene matches. The CDR3 sequence is 15 residues long. CDR1 and CDR2 (germline): MGHRA, YSYEKL.

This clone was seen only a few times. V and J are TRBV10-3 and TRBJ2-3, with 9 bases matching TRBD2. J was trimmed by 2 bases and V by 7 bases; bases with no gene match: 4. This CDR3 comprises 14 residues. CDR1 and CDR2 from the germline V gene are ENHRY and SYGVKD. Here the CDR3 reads CAITQGLATDTQYF. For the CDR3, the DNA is TGTGCCATCACCCAGGGACTAGCCACAGATACGCAGTATTTT.

CDR3 loop: CASSLSGLGAYEQYF. CDR3 DNA: TGTGCCAGCAGTTTATCAGGCCTGGGAGCCTACGAGCAGTACTTC. The J gene is TRBJ2-7, the V gene TRBV27; D perhaps matches TRBD2 (5 bases). The germline V and J ends were trimmed by 0 bases and 2 bases, with 11 bases remaining between them. The CDR3 has 15 amino acids. Germline V lookup: CDR1 MNHEY, CDR2 SMNVEV (reference sequence).

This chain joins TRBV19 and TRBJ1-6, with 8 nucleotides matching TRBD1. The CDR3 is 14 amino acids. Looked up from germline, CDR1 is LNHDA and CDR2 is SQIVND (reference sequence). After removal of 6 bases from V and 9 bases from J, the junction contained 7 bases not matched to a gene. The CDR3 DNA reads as TGTGCCAGTAGGGAGACAGGGGAGACTTCACCCCTCCACTTT. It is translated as CASRETGETSPLHF.

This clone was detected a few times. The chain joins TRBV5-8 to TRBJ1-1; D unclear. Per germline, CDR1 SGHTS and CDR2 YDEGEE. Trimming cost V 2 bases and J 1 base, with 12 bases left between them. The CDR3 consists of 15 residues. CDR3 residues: CASSFGRLSNTEAFF. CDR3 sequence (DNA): TGTGCCAGCAGCTTTGGGAGATTGTCGAACACTGAAGCTTTCTTT.